This record looks at one TCR beta chain sequence and its context. The antigen this receptor binds is unknown. No per-base quality is available; no much larger clone lies one base away. This sample was taken from a study of cytomegalovirus exposure and HLA in healthy donors (dated by TCRdb to about 2017). Regarding the study in general: According to an earlier analysis of 587 of the donors, some 180 million T cells yielded some 120 million unique TCR beta sequences and 276 Gb of sequence data. Five DR-DQ haplotypes were handled as single units for association and clustering, since linkage in the cohort was strong. Genome-wide SNP genotypes for about three fifths of the roughly 700 donors were used in a later genetic analysis, which treated that subset as a discovery cohort. The study aimed to test whether cataloging public T cell receptors could reveal signatures of past pathogen exposure. Using immunosequencing, the study profiled T cell repertoires from 666 subjects and related those repertoires to cytomegalovirus serostatus. To study patterns of TCR occurrence, a later analysis re-analyzed previously published TCR beta repertoires from hundreds of donors and added high-resolution HLA genotyping. The number of typed donors differed by locus: about 620-640 for A, B, C, DRB1 and DQB1; 522 for DQA1; roughly 600 for DPA1; and 450 to 480 for DPB1. A separate validation cohort of 100 to 150 different subjects was used in addition to the approximately 640-subject first cohort. Every repertoire in the discovery cohort had been generated on one and the same sequencing platform. An early release that covered about 640 HLA-typed donors contained 300 to 350 gigabases of sequencing data and approximately 85 million unique TCR sequences. In an earlier analysis of a few hundred of the donors, high-throughput TCR beta sequencing was used to judge whether each TCR beta V gene segment behaved as functional or pseudogenic. HLA typing included class I and class II loci at four-digit resolution. Among some 400 genotyped donors of the cohort, an average of roughly 230,000 unique TCR beta nucleotide sequences was sequenced per donor, of which roughly 18% were non-productive. Among the roughly 400 genotyped donors, more than 70% belonged to the genetic ancestry cluster associated with self-reported Caucasian donors. Donor age, sex, ethnicity and CMV serostatus were compiled together with the repertoire data. High-throughput TCR immunosequencing, statistical association of individual TCRs with disease status, and machine learning were combined to predict cytomegalovirus infection status. Rather than using new phenotypic data, the later analysis identified candidate immune exposures from TCR beta sequences and from how often those sequences occurred across donors.

The cohort consisted of some 670 healthy bone marrow donors. At the time of sampling, all cohort members were nominally healthy, though unrecorded immune exposures were likely present. The donor tested CMV seronegative, placing the donor among the 350 or so seronegative members of the cohort. A peripheral blood sample was collected from each donor, and TCR beta sequencing was performed on peripheral blood mononuclear cells. Genomic DNA extraction from the blood cell samples was performed with the Qiagen DNeasy Blood Extraction Kit. The CDR3 covers 13 residues, taking in both the cysteine and the phenylalanine. The entry retains the CDR3 DNA only, 39 bases that are in frame from base 1. V is shortened by 6 bases, J by 1 base, and the region joining them spans 9 bases. According to the germline V gene, CDR1 reads MNHEY and CDR2 reads SVGAGI. The investigation overall reported the following: Cytomegalovirus status was reported to be diagnosed by the classifier with high specificity and sensitivity in both the original and validation cohorts. In vitro tests confirmed that a few of the cytomegalovirus-associated TCR beta chains recognize cytomegalovirus antigens. In a later analysis, TCR association rates were found to vary across HLA loci, with the most associated TCRs seen for DRB1 alleles and the fewest for HLA-C alleles. The cohort was sequenced for TCR beta chains only, and without alpha or paired-chain data the features that could be detected were limited. A group of highly shared sequence variants was considered likely to be a technical artifact of the sequencing pipeline. Because HLA typing was missing for some donors at each locus, association tests included only the typed subset. At a false discovery rate of 0.05, a later analysis linked 16,951 TCR beta sequences to specific HLA alleles. The study gave a list of under 200 TCR beta chains associated with cytomegalovirus. An association between a missense DCLRE1C variant and V-gene and J-gene trimming of TCR beta chains was found in a later genetic analysis and replicated in an independent cohort. An earlier analysis of approximately 570 of the donors showed that most TCR beta V segments appeared in productive rearrangements either about 90% or about 30% of the time, which broadly matched IMGT annotations. Assigning TCR associations to individual alleles was difficult when HLA alleles, especially DR and DQ, strongly co-occurred. Because the 87-base-pair reads could not distinguish some IMGT-functional V segments, including TRBV6-2 and TRBV6-3, those segments were excluded. Most TCR sequences were seen in very few donors, while some public TCRs were found in many individuals. A further reported finding was that TCR beta sequences accurately predicted the HLA-A and HLA-B alleles for most subjects in the first cohort. Compared with the 666-donor mean, donors in an Asian-associated ancestry cluster had fewer N-insertions in productive TCRs, according to a later genetic analysis. Linkage disequilibrium might explain the correlated functional status among segregating V segments, but an unknown experimental factor could not be excluded. Presence/absence analyses assumed roughly uniform sequencing depth across donors, an assumption that may not hold. CMV serostatus was the only immune exposure information available for the cohort. It was suggested by the authors that the approach could potentially be generalized to other disease states and immunological phenotypes. Compared with equally common non-associated chains, HLA-associated TCR beta chains in a later analysis were more clonally expanded and had lower generation probabilities. A later analysis reported that several top co-occurrence clusters appeared linked to parvovirus B19, influenza, CMV and Epstein-Barr virus. According to a later analysis, most CMV-associated TCR beta chains appeared to be HLA-restricted, and the HLA associations seemed to be driven largely by CMV exposure. Around 16 rarely observed V segments, including chromosome 9 orphons, were excluded from the earlier analysis of 550 to 700 of the donors because counts were too low.

Receptors were amplified or captured by the immunoSEQ multiplex PCR assay. For the multiplex PCR, a mixture combining 60 forward primers for TCR Vbeta segments and 13 reverse primers for TCR Jbeta segments was used. Amplification of the CDR3 region of rearranged TCR beta genes was performed with a multiplex PCR assay on genomic DNA. On the Illumina HiSeq System, the amplified TCR beta libraries were sequenced as 87-base-pair reads. The original methods were these. In a later analysis, 80 million or so unique TCR beta chains were counted across the roughly 700 repertoires, and around 10 million of these chains were shared by at least two donors. A nearest-neighbor algorithm error-corrected the raw reads and collapsed the reads into unique sequences, merging closely related sequences to remove PCR and sequencing errors. Alignment of CDR3 sequences to IMGT reference sequences was used to assign V, D and J gene segments. For a sequence to be retained, at least a six-nucleotide match to both a V gene segment and a J gene segment was required. A rearrangement counted as productive if the CDR3 had no stop codons and remained in frame with V and J, and every other rearrangement counted as non-productive. Following IMGT convention, CDR3 was defined as the stretch from the second conserved V-encoded cysteine up to the conserved J-encoded phenylalanine. In an earlier analysis of more than 550 of the donors, sequences lacking an unambiguous match to a single V gene segment were excluded. In an earlier analysis of some 590 of the donors, a V segment was called functional when productive rearrangements were above 56.7%, and segregating when the standard deviation between donors exceeded 5%. A statistical classification framework was developed to diagnose cytomegalovirus status using the catalog of TCR beta chain sequences. In a later analysis, TCR nucleotide sequences were compared against IMGT/GENE-DB human TR gene sequences so that V and J genes could be assigned. The TCRdist pipeline was used in a later analysis to assign CDR3 sequences and most-parsimonious VDJ recombination scenarios. In a later analysis, each TCR beta chain was defined by its CDR3 amino acid sequence together with its V-gene family, and reads without a unique V-gene family were excluded. A later analysis removed 450 to 600 highly shared, low-generation-probability nucleotide sequences to deal with suspected cross-contamination and a sequencing artifact. A later analysis calculated a clonal expansion index for each public chain from normalized within-repertoire ranks of inferred template counts. A later analysis computed generation probabilities with a VDJ recombination model fitted to out-of-frame rearrangements, and checked the results against IGoR. In a later analysis, hypergeometric tests were used to score TCR-TCR, TCR-HLA and TCR-CMV co-occurrence, with a repertoire-size bias correction applied to TCR pairs. A later analysis estimated false discovery rates by permuting HLA or CMV assignments 20 times. In a later analysis, co-occurring TCRs were grouped with DBSCAN, and TCRdist sequence similarity was added when clustering was performed within HLA-allele-positive subsets. Repertoires with fewer than 30,000 or more than 120,000 public chains were left out of co-occurrence clustering, as were five repertoires with anomalous nucleotide sharing. TCRdb holds this immuneACCESS table with in-frame rearrangements only. Some clones are missing; in checked studies, unresolved V genes explain under half, and the rest has no known cause. D and trimming were read from the DNA, whereas the V and J calls and clone size are those reported in that table. The sample data list 90,000 to 130,000 clones, and around 75% of these were observed just once. The ten largest account for 0.87% of the sample.

This sequence uses TRBV6-5 and TRBJ1-1, and TRBD1 may be the D gene, going by 5 matching bases. The sequenced sample was PBMCs. The clonotype comes from a woman in her thirties in good health and CMV-seronegative. The CDR3 region: CASSWQGNTEAFF. The DNA is as follows: TGTGCCAGCAGCTGGCAGGGGAACACTGAAGCTTTCTTT.